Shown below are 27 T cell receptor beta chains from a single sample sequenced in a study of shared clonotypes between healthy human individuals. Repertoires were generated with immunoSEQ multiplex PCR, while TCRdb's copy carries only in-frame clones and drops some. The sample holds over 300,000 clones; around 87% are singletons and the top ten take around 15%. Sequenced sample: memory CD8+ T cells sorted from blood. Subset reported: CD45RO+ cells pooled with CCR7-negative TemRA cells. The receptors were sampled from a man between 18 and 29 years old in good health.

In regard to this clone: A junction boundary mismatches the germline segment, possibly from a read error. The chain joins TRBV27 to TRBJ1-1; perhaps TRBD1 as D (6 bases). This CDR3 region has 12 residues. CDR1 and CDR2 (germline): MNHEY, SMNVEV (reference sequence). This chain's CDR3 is CASSLRGGPSSF. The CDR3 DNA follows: TGTGCCAGCAGTTTACGCGGGGGCCCTTCTTCGTTT.

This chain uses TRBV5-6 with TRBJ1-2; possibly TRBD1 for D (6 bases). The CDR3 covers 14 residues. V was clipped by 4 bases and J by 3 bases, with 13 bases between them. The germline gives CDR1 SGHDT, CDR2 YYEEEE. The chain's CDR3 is CASSPGAAYYGYTF. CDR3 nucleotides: TGTGCCAGCAGCCCGGGGGCGGCCTACTATGGCTACACCTTC.

This CDR3 reads CASSLRISGTDTQYF. The DNA of the CDR3 is TGTGCCAGCAGCTTAAGGATTAGCGGCACAGATACGCAGTATTTT. V and J are TRBV7-9 and TRBJ2-3; D perhaps matches TRBD2 (5 bases). Trimming pared 2 bases from V and 1 base from J, leaving 10 bases between. This CDR3 has 15 residues. Germline V gene lookup returns CDR1 SEHNR and CDR2 FQNEAQ (reference sequence). Together with reference TRBV7-9 and TRBJ2-3, the CDR3 gives the full variable domain: DTGVSQNPRHKITKRGQNVTFRCDPISEHNRLYWYRQTLGQGPEFLTYFQNEAQLEKSRLLSDRFSAERPKGSFSTLEIQRTEQGDSAMYLCASSLRISGTDTQYFGPGTRLTVL.

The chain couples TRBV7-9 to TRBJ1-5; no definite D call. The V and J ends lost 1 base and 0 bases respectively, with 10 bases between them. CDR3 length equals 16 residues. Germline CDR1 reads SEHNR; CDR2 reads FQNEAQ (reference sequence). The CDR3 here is CASSLVHGVSNQPQHF. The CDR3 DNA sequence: TGTGCCAGCAGCTTAGTTCACGGAGTTAGCAATCAGCCCCAGCATTTT. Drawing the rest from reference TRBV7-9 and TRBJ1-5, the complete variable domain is DTGVSQNPRHKITKRGQNVTFRCDPISEHNRLYWYRQTLGQGPEFLTYFQNEAQLEKSRLLSDRFSAERPKGSFSTLEIQRTEQGDSAMYLCASSLVHGVSNQPQHFGDGTRLSIL.

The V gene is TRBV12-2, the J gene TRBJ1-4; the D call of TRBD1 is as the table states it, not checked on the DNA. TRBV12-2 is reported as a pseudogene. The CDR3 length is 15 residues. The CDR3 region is CASRGSRDRNEKLFF. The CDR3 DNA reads TGTGCAAGTCGCGGAAGCCGGGACAGAAATGAAAAACTGTTTTTT.

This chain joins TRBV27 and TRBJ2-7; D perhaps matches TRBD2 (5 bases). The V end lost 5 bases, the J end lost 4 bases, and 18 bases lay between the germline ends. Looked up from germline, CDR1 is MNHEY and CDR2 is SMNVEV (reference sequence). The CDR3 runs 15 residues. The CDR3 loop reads CASSLTGGPSYEQYF. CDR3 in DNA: TGTGCCAGCAGTCTCACCGGCGGGCCGAGTTACGAGCAGTACTTC.

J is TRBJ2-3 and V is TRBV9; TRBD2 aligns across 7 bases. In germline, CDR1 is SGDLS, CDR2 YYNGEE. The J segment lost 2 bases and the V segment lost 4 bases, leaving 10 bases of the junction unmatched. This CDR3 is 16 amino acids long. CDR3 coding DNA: TGTGCCAGCAGCCCAACTAGCGTCCTCGTCACAGATACGCAGTATTTT. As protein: CASSPTSVLVTDTQYF.

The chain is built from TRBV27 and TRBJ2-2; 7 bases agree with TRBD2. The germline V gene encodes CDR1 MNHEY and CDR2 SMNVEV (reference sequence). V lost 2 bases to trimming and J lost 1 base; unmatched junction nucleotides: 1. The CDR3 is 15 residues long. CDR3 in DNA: TGTGCCAGCAGTTTAATAGCGGGGAACACCGGGGAGCTGTTTTTT. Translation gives CASSLIAGNTGELFF.

This CDR3 reads CASSYGSGTDEQFF. CDR3 nucleotides: TGTGCCAGCAGTTATGGTAGCGGGACCGATGAGCAGTTCTTC. The chain joins TRBV27 to TRBJ2-1; 8 positions match TRBD2. In germline, CDR1 is MNHEY, CDR2 SMNVEV (reference sequence). This CDR3 region has 14 residues. After removal of 4 bases from V and 8 bases from J, the junction contained 7 bases not matched to a gene.

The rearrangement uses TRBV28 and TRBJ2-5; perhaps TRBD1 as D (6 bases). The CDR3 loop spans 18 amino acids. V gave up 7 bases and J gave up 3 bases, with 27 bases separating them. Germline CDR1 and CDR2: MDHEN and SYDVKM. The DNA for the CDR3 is TGTGCCAGCATGTTGGGCAGGCAGGGGCTACTCGGGGAAGAGACCCAGTACTTC. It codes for CASMLGRQGLLGEETQYF.

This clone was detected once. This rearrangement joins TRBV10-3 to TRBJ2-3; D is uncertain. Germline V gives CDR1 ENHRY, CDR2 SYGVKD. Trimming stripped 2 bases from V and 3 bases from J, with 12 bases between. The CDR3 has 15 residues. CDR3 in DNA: TGTGCCATCAGTGAGGGGCAGGTTGCGACAGATACGCAGTATTTT. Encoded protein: CAISEGQVATDTQYF.

CDR3 DNA: TGTGCCAGCAGTTTACAGGGGGCAGCTCAGCCCCAGCATTTT. Amino acid sequence: CASSLQGAAQPQHF. The rearrangement uses TRBV27 and TRBJ1-5; 8 nucleotides line up with TRBD1. The CDR3 consists of 14 residues. The V and J ends lost 2 bases and 6 bases, in that order; junction bases with no gene match: 3. Germline values: CDR1 MNHEY, CDR2 SMNVEV (reference sequence).

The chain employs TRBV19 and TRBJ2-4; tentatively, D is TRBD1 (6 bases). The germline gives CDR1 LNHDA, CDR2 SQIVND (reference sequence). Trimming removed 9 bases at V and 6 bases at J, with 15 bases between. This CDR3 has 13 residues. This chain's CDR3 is CASFPGAGNIQYF. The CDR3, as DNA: TGTGCCAGCTTCCCAGGGGCGGGAAACATTCAGTACTTC.

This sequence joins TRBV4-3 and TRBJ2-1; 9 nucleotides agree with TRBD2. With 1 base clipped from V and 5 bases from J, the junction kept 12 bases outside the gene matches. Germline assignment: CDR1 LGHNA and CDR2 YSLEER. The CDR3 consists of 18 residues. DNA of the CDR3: TGCGCCAGCAGCCAAGTTGTAATCCCTCTAGCGGGGAACAATGAGCAGTTCTTC. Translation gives CASSQVVIPLAGNNEQFF.

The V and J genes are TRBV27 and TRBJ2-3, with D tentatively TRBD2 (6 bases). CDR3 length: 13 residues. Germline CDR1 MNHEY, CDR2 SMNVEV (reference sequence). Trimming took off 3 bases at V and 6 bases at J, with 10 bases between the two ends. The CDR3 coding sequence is TGTGCCAGCAGTTTTGCGGGAAGCGATACGCAGTATTTT. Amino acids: CASSFAGSDTQYF.

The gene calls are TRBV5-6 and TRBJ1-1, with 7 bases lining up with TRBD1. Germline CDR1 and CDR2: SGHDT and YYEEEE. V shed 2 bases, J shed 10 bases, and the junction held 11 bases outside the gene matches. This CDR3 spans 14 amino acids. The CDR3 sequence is CASSLLTGTEGAFF. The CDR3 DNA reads TGTGCCAGCAGCTTACTGACAGGGACCGAAGGAGCTTTCTTT.

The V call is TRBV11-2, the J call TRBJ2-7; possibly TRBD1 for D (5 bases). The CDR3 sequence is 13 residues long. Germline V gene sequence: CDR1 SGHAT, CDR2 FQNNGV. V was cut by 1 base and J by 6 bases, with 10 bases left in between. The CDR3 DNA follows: TGTGCCAGCAGCTTAGGCTCAGGGTTCGAGCAGTACTTC. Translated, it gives CASSLGSGFEQYF.

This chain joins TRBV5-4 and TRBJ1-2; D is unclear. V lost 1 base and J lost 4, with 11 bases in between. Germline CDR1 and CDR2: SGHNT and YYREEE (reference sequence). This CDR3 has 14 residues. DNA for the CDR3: TGTGCCAGCAGCTTGTGGACGGAAATCTATGGCTACACCTTC. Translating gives CASSLWTEIYGYTF.

CDR3 DNA sequence: TGTGCCAGCAGCCCAAGCCAAGGATTCGGCAGGTACTTC. Translation gives CASSPSQGFGRYF. The chain combines TRBV13 with TRBJ2-7; unclear D gene. Per germline, CDR1 PRHDT and CDR2 FYEKMQ (reference sequence). Trimming removed 5 bases at V and 12 bases at J, with 20 bases between. The CDR3 length is 13 residues.

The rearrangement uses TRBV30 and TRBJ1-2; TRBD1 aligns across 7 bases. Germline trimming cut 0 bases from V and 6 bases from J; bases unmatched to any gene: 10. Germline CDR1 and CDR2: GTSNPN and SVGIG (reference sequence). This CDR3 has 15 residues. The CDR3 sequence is CAWSVQVQGIDGYTF. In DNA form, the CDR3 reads TGTGCCTGGAGTGTACAAGTACAGGGGATCGATGGCTACACCTTC.

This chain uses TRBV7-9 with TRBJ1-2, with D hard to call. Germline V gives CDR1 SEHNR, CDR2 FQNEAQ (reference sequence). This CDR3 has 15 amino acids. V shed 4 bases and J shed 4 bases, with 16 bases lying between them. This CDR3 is CASSSRAGPGYGYTF. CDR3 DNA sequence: TGTGCCAGCAGCTCAAGGGCGGGCCCCGGCTATGGCTACACCTTC.

The CDR3 DNA sequence: TGCGCCAGCAGCCAAGACCTCGTCTCGTACGAGCAGTACTTC. Protein product: CASSQDLVSYEQYF. The rearrangement uses TRBV4-1 and TRBJ2-7; D gene ambiguous. Germline CDR1 and CDR2: MGHRA and YSYEKL. Trimming shortened V by 0 bases and J by 4 bases, and 10 bases separated the two germline ends. CDR3 length: 14 residues.

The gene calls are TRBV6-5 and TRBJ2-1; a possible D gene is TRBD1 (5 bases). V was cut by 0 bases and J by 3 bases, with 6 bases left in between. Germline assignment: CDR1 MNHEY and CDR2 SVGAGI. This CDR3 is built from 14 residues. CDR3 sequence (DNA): TGTGCCAGCAGTTACTCTCAGGGCTACAATGAGCAGTTCTTC. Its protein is CASSYSQGYNEQFF.

CDR3 sequence (DNA): TGTGCCAGCAGTGAAGGACTAGCGGGAAGAGATACGCAGTATTTT. This encodes CASSEGLAGRDTQYF. The rearrangement links TRBV2 to TRBJ2-3; 11 positions match TRBD2. V lost 1 base to trimming and J lost 5 bases; unmatched junction nucleotides: 2. This CDR3 region has 15 residues. Germline values: CDR1 SNHLY, CDR2 FYNNEI.

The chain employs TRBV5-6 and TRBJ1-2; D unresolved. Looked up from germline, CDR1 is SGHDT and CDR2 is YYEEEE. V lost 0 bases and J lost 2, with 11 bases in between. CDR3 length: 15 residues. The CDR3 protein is CASSLVAGLNYGYTF. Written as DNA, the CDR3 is TGTGCCAGCAGCTTGGTGGCAGGATTAAACTATGGCTACACCTTC.

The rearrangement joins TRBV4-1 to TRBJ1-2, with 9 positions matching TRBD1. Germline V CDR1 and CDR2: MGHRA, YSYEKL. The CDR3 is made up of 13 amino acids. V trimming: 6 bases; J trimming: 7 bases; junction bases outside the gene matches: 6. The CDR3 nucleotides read TGCGCCAGCAGTCCTACAGGGGGCGTTGGCTACACCTTC. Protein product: CASSPTGGVGYTF.

CDR3 DNA: TGCGCCAGCAGCCCTAGACAGGGCGGCGACGAGCAGTACTTC. It encodes CASSPRQGGDEQYF. This rearrangement joins TRBV5-1 to TRBJ2-7; 7 positions match TRBD1. This CDR3 spans 14 amino acids. V lost 4 bases to trimming and J lost 5 bases; unmatched junction nucleotides: 9. Germline-derived CDR1 and CDR2 are SGHRS and YFSETQ.